Listed below are T cell receptor beta chains from one sample, sequenced in a study of blood T cell repertoires in COVID-19. Assay used: immunoSEQ multiplex PCR; TCRdb lists only in-frame clones, some missing. The sample lists more than 150,000 clones; 70% to 80% were seen once. The sample consisted of PBMCs or T cells enriched from blood (not recorded which). The receptors were gathered from a man in his 60s who had been exposed to COVID-19. CDR3s include the opening cysteine and the closing phenylalanine or tryptophan. D genes are given only for firm matches. Rows may omit the clone size; those that give it use once, few, many or a size class.

CDR3 DNA: TGTGCCAGCTCACCACCAGGACTAGCGGGACCCAGCTCCTACAATGAGCAGTTCTTC
CDR3 protein: CASSPPGLAGPSSYNEQFF
D gene: TRBD2
CDR3 length: 19
clone size: NA
J gene: TRBJ2-1
V gene: TRBV18

CDR3 DNA: TGTGCCACCAGTGCGTCGCAGGCTGGCACTGAAGCTTTCTTT
CDR3 protein: CATSASQAGTEAFF
D gene: NA
CDR3 length: 14
clone size: NA
J gene: TRBJ1-1
V gene: TRBV24-1

CDR3 DNA: TGTGCCAGCAGCCCGGGGGGAAACCCCAACTATGGCTACACCTTC
CDR3 protein: CASSPGGNPNYGYTF
D gene: NA
CDR3 length: 15
clone size: NA
J gene: TRBJ1-2
V gene: TRBV28

CDR3 DNA: TGTGCCAGCAGCCCAGGGGGGACAGGCGGCGAGACCCAGTACTTC
CDR3 protein: CASSPGGTGGETQYF
D gene: TRBD1
CDR3 length: 15
clone size: NA
J gene: TRBJ2-5
V gene: TRBV7-9

CDR3 DNA: TGTGCCAGCAGCCAGGGGACAGTCAGTCCAACTAATGAAAAACTGTTTTTT
CDR3 protein: CASSQGTVSPTNEKLFF
D gene: TRBD1
CDR3 length: 17
clone size: NA
J gene: TRBJ1-4
V gene: TRBV9

CDR3 DNA: TGTGCCAGCTCGGAGGGGCAACTAGCCAAAAACATTCAGTACTTC
CDR3 protein: CASSEGQLAKNIQYF
D gene: NA
CDR3 length: 15
clone size: NA
J gene: TRBJ2-4
V gene: TRBV25-1

CDR3 DNA: TGTGCCACCAGCAGAGCGTGGGCAGGGGTTGTCGAGCAGTACTTC
CDR3 protein: CATSRAWAGVVEQYF
D gene: NA
CDR3 length: 15
clone size: NA
J gene: TRBJ2-7
V gene: TRBV15

CDR3 DNA: TGTGCCAGTAGAGCGGGAGAGTCAGATACGCAGTATTTT
CDR3 protein: CASRAGESDTQYF
D gene: TRBD2
CDR3 length: 13
clone size: NA
J gene: TRBJ2-3
V gene: TRBV19

CDR3 DNA: TGTGCCAGCAGCCTGCGGGACAGCAACAATGAGCAGTTCTTC
CDR3 protein: CASSLRDSNNEQFF
D gene: NA
CDR3 length: 14
clone size: NA
J gene: TRBJ2-1
V gene: TRBV7-8

CDR3 DNA: TGTGCCAGCAGCCAAGTTGAGACTAGCGGGAGCCCGCGCGAGCAGTACTTC
CDR3 protein: CASSQVETSGSPREQYF
D gene: TRBD2
CDR3 length: 17
clone size: NA
J gene: TRBJ2-7
V gene: TRBV3-1/TRBV3-2

CDR3 DNA: TGTGCCAGCAGCCCCCGGACAAGGAAAGTGGACGAGCAGTACTTC
CDR3 protein: CASSPRTRKVDEQYF
D gene: NA
CDR3 length: 15
clone size: NA
J gene: TRBJ2-7
V gene: TRBV7-9

CDR3 DNA: TGTGCCAGCGCGGGGATGGCTAATGAAAAACTGTTTTTT
CDR3 protein: CASAGMANEKLFF
D gene: NA
CDR3 length: 13
clone size: NA
J gene: TRBJ1-4
V gene: TRBV6-5

CDR3 DNA: TGTGCCAGCAGCCAAGCGGCAGGGGGCCGGGCAGATACGCAGTATTTT
CDR3 protein: CASSQAAGGRADTQYF
D gene: TRBD1
CDR3 length: 16
clone size: NA
J gene: TRBJ2-3
V gene: TRBV3-1/TRBV3-2

CDR3 DNA: TGTGCCAGCAGCCAAGGGTTAGACACTGATACGCAGTATTTT
CDR3 protein: CASSQGLDTDTQYF
D gene: NA
CDR3 length: 14
clone size: NA
J gene: TRBJ2-3
V gene: TRBV4-2

CDR3 DNA: TGTGCCAGCAGCCGCCCGGGGGGGGCAGGCGGCTACACCTTC
CDR3 protein: CASSRPGGAGGYTF
D gene: NA
CDR3 length: 14
clone size: NA
J gene: TRBJ1-2
V gene: TRBV7-3

CDR3 DNA: TGTGCCAGCAGCTTAGATCCGAGTTTCAATCAGCCCCAGCATTTT
CDR3 protein: CASSLDPSFNQPQHF
D gene: NA
CDR3 length: 15
clone size: NA
J gene: TRBJ1-5
V gene: TRBV7-2

CDR3 DNA: TGTGCCAGCAGTTACCAGGAATTCTATGGCTACACCTTC
CDR3 protein: CASSYQEFYGYTF
D gene: NA
CDR3 length: 13
clone size: NA
J gene: TRBJ1-2
V gene: TRBV6-6

CDR3 DNA: TGTGCCACCAGTGATACACTGCAGGGCCCAGATACGCAGTATTTT
CDR3 protein: CATSDTLQGPDTQYF
D gene: NA
CDR3 length: 15
clone size: NA
J gene: TRBJ2-3
V gene: TRBV24-1

CDR3 DNA: TGTGCCAGTAGTATAATTACAGGGGGCGTCTCTGGGGCCAACGTCCTGACTTTC
CDR3 protein: CASSIITGGVSGANVLTF
D gene: TRBD1
CDR3 length: 18
clone size: NA
J gene: TRBJ2-6
V gene: TRBV19

CDR3 DNA: TGTGCCGGCGGCCCTAACACAGATACGCAGTATTTT
CDR3 protein: CAGGPNTDTQYF
D gene: NA
CDR3 length: 12
clone size: once
J gene: TRBJ2-3
V gene: TRBV2

CDR3 DNA: TGTGCCTGGAGTGTACAGCCGAATAGCAATCAGCCCCAGCATTTT
CDR3 protein: CAWSVQPNSNQPQHF
D gene: NA
CDR3 length: 15
clone size: NA
J gene: TRBJ1-5
V gene: TRBV30

CDR3 DNA: TGTGCCAGCAGCCGATTAACTAGCGGTGGGTCTATTACCCAGTACTTC
CDR3 protein: CASSRLTSGGSITQYF
D gene: TRBD2
CDR3 length: 16
clone size: NA
J gene: TRBJ2-5
V gene: TRBV27

CDR3 DNA: TGTGCCAGAAGCTTGGTGGGCGGGAGCTCCTACGAGCAGTACTTC
CDR3 protein: CARSLVGGSSYEQYF
D gene: TRBD2
CDR3 length: 15
clone size: NA
J gene: TRBJ2-7
V gene: TRBV5-3

CDR3 DNA: TGTGCCAGTAGTGGCGACAGGATAAACACTGAAGCTTTCTTT
CDR3 protein: CASSGDRINTEAFF
D gene: NA
CDR3 length: 14
clone size: NA
J gene: TRBJ1-1
V gene: TRBV19

CDR3 DNA: TGTGCCAGTATGGGGACACCGGAGAATACGCAGTATTTT
CDR3 protein: CASMGTPENTQYF
D gene: NA
CDR3 length: 13
clone size: NA
J gene: TRBJ2-3
V gene: TRBV19

CDR3 DNA: TGTGCCAGCAGTGACGACAGGGGGCGAGCTTTCTTT
CDR3 protein: CASSDDRGRAFF
D gene: TRBD1
CDR3 length: 12
clone size: once
J gene: TRBJ1-1
V gene: TRBV6-1

CDR3 DNA: TGTGCCAGCAGCTTAGGAGGCAGTAAGCGGGAAAAACTGTTTTTT
CDR3 protein: CASSLGGSKREKLFF
D gene: NA
CDR3 length: 15
clone size: NA
J gene: TRBJ1-4
V gene: TRBV7-2

CDR3 DNA: TGTGCCAGCAGCCAGCGAGATAACATTCAGTACTTC
CDR3 protein: CASSQRDNIQYF
D gene: NA
CDR3 length: 12
clone size: NA
J gene: TRBJ2-4
V gene: TRBV6-5

CDR3 DNA: TGTGCCAGCAGTCCCCGGGACAGGGCGGACACCGGGGAGCTGTTTTTT
CDR3 protein: CASSPRDRADTGELFF
D gene: TRBD1
CDR3 length: 16
clone size: NA
J gene: TRBJ2-2
V gene: TRBV27

CDR3 DNA: TGTGCCAGCAGCTATTTGACAGGGGCTCGGGACACTGAAGCTTTCTTT
CDR3 protein: CASSYLTGARDTEAFF
D gene: TRBD1
CDR3 length: 16
clone size: NA
J gene: TRBJ1-1
V gene: TRBV7-9

CDR3 DNA: TGTGCCAGCAAGACTAGCGGGAGGGTCACCGGGGAGCTGTTTTTT
CDR3 protein: CASKTSGRVTGELFF
D gene: TRBD2
CDR3 length: 15
clone size: NA
J gene: TRBJ2-2
V gene: TRBV6-5

CDR3 DNA: TGTGCCAGCAGCAGGGGACTAGCGGGAGGCGGCACAGATACGCAGTATTTT
CDR3 protein: CASSRGLAGGGTDTQYF
D gene: TRBD2
CDR3 length: 17
clone size: NA
J gene: TRBJ2-3
V gene: TRBV5-4

CDR3 DNA: TGCGCCAGCAGTGAGACGGGACTAGCGGGAGGAGAGCAGTTCTTC
CDR3 protein: CASSETGLAGGEQFF
D gene: TRBD2
CDR3 length: 15
clone size: NA
J gene: TRBJ2-1
V gene: TRBV10-2

CDR3 DNA: TGTGCCAGTAGTCGTCCCTATGAGTACGCGGGTGCTTTCTTT
CDR3 protein: CASSRPYEYAGAFF
D gene: NA
CDR3 length: 14
clone size: NA
J gene: TRBJ1-1
V gene: TRBV19

CDR3 DNA: TGCGCCAGCAGCCAGCGACACGCCGGAGGTCAGCCCCAGCATTTT
CDR3 protein: CASSQRHAGGQPQHF
D gene: NA
CDR3 length: 15
clone size: NA
J gene: TRBJ1-5
V gene: TRBV4-3

CDR3 DNA: TGTGCCAGCAGCCAAGTTCGAGGTGGCTACACCTTC
CDR3 protein: CASSQVRGGYTF
D gene: NA
CDR3 length: 12
clone size: NA
J gene: TRBJ1-2
V gene: TRBV3-1/TRBV3-2

CDR3 DNA: TGTGCCAGTAGTATGGGCAGACTGAACACTGAAGCTTTCTTT
CDR3 protein: CASSMGRLNTEAFF
D gene: NA
CDR3 length: 14
clone size: NA
J gene: TRBJ1-1
V gene: TRBV19

CDR3 DNA: TGCAGTGCTAGTGTGACAGGGGTGGCCTCTAACTATGGCTACACCTTC
CDR3 protein: CSASVTGVASNYGYTF
D gene: TRBD1
CDR3 length: 16
clone size: NA
J gene: TRBJ1-2
V gene: TRBV20-1

CDR3 DNA: TGTGCCTGGAGAAGATCGAGGTGGTACGAGCAGTTCTTC
CDR3 protein: CAWRRSRWYEQFF
D gene: NA
CDR3 length: 13
clone size: NA
J gene: TRBJ2-1
V gene: TRBV30

CDR3 DNA: TGTGCCATCAGTGCACTAGCGGGAGCTGGCACAGATACGCAGTATTTT
CDR3 protein: CAISALAGAGTDTQYF
D gene: TRBD2
CDR3 length: 16
clone size: NA
J gene: TRBJ2-3
V gene: TRBV10-3

CDR3 DNA: TGTGCCAGCGCTCTGGGGGGGGACACTGAAGCTTTCTTT
CDR3 protein: CASALGGDTEAFF
D gene: NA
CDR3 length: 13
clone size: few
J gene: TRBJ1-1
V gene: TRBV18

CDR3 DNA: TGTGCCAGCAGTTCGACCGGCGGAAGTTTGCCCCAGCATTTT
CDR3 protein: CASSSTGGSLPQHF
D gene: NA
CDR3 length: 14
clone size: NA
J gene: TRBJ1-5
V gene: TRBV28

CDR3 DNA: TGTGCCACCAGTGATACCGGGACAAGAGGAAACACCATATATTTT
CDR3 protein: CATSDTGTRGNTIYF
D gene: NA
CDR3 length: 15
clone size: few
J gene: TRBJ1-3
V gene: TRBV24-1

CDR3 DNA: TGTGCCAGCAGCCAAGAGAGAAGGGGGTTTGGAACAGATACGCAGTATTTT
CDR3 protein: CASSQERRGFGTDTQYF
D gene: NA
CDR3 length: 17
clone size: NA
J gene: TRBJ2-3
V gene: TRBV3-1/TRBV3-2

CDR3 DNA: TGTGCCCGGCGGGGAAATAGCGTGCGTACAGATACGCAGTATTTT
CDR3 protein: CARRGNSVRTDTQYF
D gene: NA
CDR3 length: 15
clone size: NA
J gene: TRBJ2-3
V gene: TRBV2

CDR3 DNA: TGTGCCAGCAGTCGGGGACTTACCTACGAGCAGTACTTC
CDR3 protein: CASSRGLTYEQYF
D gene: NA
CDR3 length: 13
clone size: NA
J gene: TRBJ2-7
V gene: TRBV28

CDR3 DNA: TGTGCCAGCTCACAATCCGGGACAGGGACCTATGGCTACACCTTC
CDR3 protein: CASSQSGTGTYGYTF
D gene: TRBD1
CDR3 length: 15
clone size: NA
J gene: TRBJ1-2
V gene: TRBV18

CDR3 DNA: TGTGCCAGCAGCTTAGATTCCGTGAGCTACGAGCAGTACTTC
CDR3 protein: CASSLDSVSYEQYF
D gene: NA
CDR3 length: 14
clone size: NA
J gene: TRBJ2-7
V gene: TRBV7-2

CDR3 DNA: TGTGCCAGCAGCCCGAGGGACGGACTATATGGCTACACCTTC
CDR3 protein: CASSPRDGLYGYTF
D gene: NA
CDR3 length: 14
clone size: NA
J gene: TRBJ1-2
V gene: TRBV5-6

CDR3 DNA: TGTGCCAGCAGCTTAAACAGAGATAGCAATCAGCCCCAGCATTTT
CDR3 protein: CASSLNRDSNQPQHF
D gene: NA
CDR3 length: 15
clone size: NA
J gene: TRBJ1-5
V gene: TRBV13

CDR3 DNA: TGTGCCAGCAGCAGATCCGGGACAGCAGCCTACGAGCAGTACTTC
CDR3 protein: CASSRSGTAAYEQYF
D gene: NA
CDR3 length: 15
clone size: once
J gene: TRBJ2-7
V gene: TRBV21-1

CDR3 DNA: TGTGCCAGCAGCTTAGTAACCGGGACAGGGGGGACTGAAGCTTTCTTT
CDR3 protein: CASSLVTGTGGTEAFF
D gene: TRBD1
CDR3 length: 16
clone size: NA
J gene: TRBJ1-1
V gene: TRBV7-2

CDR3 DNA: TGTGCCAGCAGCTTAGGAGGGATTCAGCCCCAGCATTTT
CDR3 protein: CASSLGGIQPQHF
D gene: NA
CDR3 length: 13
clone size: NA
J gene: TRBJ1-5
V gene: TRBV11-3

CDR3 DNA: TGTGCCTTCTCCTTGGGGGGTCAGCCCCAGCATTTT
CDR3 protein: CAFSLGGQPQHF
D gene: NA
CDR3 length: 12
clone size: NA
J gene: TRBJ1-5
V gene: TRBV5-4

CDR3 DNA: TGTGCCAGCAGCTTAGGGTATAGCGGGAGCTCCTACGAGCAGTACTTC
CDR3 protein: CASSLGYSGSSYEQYF
D gene: TRBD2
CDR3 length: 16
clone size: NA
J gene: TRBJ2-7
V gene: TRBV11-2

CDR3 DNA: TGCGCCAGCAGCTTGCAGGGGACCTATGGCTACACCTTC
CDR3 protein: CASSLQGTYGYTF
D gene: NA
CDR3 length: 13
clone size: NA
J gene: TRBJ1-2
V gene: TRBV5-1

CDR3 DNA: TGCGCCAGCAGCGTGACTAGCGGGAGTGGGTACGAGCAGTACTTC
CDR3 protein: CASSVTSGSGYEQYF
D gene: TRBD2
CDR3 length: 15
clone size: few
J gene: TRBJ2-7
V gene: TRBV5-1

CDR3 DNA: TGTGCCAGCAGCTTAGCGGGGGCCCGAGATACGCAGTATTTT
CDR3 protein: CASSLAGARDTQYF
D gene: NA
CDR3 length: 14
clone size: NA
J gene: TRBJ2-3
V gene: TRBV7-9

CDR3 DNA: TGTGCCAGCAGCCCCCGGGCTAGCGGGAGGGCCCTCAATGAGCAGTTCTTC
CDR3 protein: CASSPRASGRALNEQFF
D gene: TRBD2
CDR3 length: 17
clone size: NA
J gene: TRBJ2-1
V gene: TRBV3-1/TRBV3-2